This passage covers 24 T cell receptor beta chains from one sample sequenced in a study of T cells after yellow fever vaccination (dated by TCRdb to between 2017 and 2020). What the treatment or condition label conveys for this sample: live attenuated yellow fever vaccine strain. Library generation was performed with 5' RACE. The data were produced on an Illumina HiSeq 2500. Clones were called with MiXCR by TCRdb after fastp trimmed the public reads at Q25, and only in-frame beta chains were retained. Each entry is one CDR3 protein sequence, shown with its most common DNA and genes. A total of about 330,000 distinct CDR3 sequences appear in this sample, around 8.1% of them only once. The top ten constitute about 16% of the sample. This material consisted of PBMCs, taken about 41 days after the first yellow fever vaccination. These TCRs come from a man aged 18-30 years who received the YFV17D yellow fever vaccine.

The chain employs TRBV5-1 and TRBJ2-5; D is unresolved. The CDR3 runs to 14 residues. V gave up 7 bases and J gave up 2 bases, with 15 bases separating them. CDR1 is SGHRS and CDR2 is YFSETQ in the germline V gene. For the CDR3, the DNA is TGCGCCAGCCGATATTCGACCCCTCAAGAGACCCAGTACTTC. Its translation is CASRYSTPQETQYF.

The V and J genes are TRBV6-5 and TRBJ2-1; D assignment may be TRBD1 or TRBD2 (5 bases each). Germline values: CDR1 MNHEY, CDR2 SVGAGI. Trimming left V 2 bases short and J 1 base short, with 9 bases between. The CDR3 sequence is 15 residues long. The CDR3 sequence is CASSYGGISYNEQFF. DNA for the CDR3: TGTGCCAGCAGTTACGGGGGAATATCCTACAATGAGCAGTTCTTC.

This clonotype was seen a few times. This chain uses TRBV7-2 with TRBJ1-5, with D possibly TRBD1 on 6 matching bases. The germline V gene has CDR1 SGHTA and CDR2 FQGNSA. The ends were cut back, 5 bases at V and 0 bases at J, with 17 bases in the middle. The CDR3 runs to 17 residues. In DNA, the CDR3 is TGTGCCAGCAGCCTCCGGGGGGGCATATATAGCAATCAGCCCCAGCATTTT. Protein: CASSLRGGIYSNQPQHF.

This clonotype has just a few counts. The rearrangement joins TRBV3-1 to TRBJ2-5, with D unresolved. Germline loops: CDR1 LGHDT, CDR2 YNNKEL (reference sequence). The CDR3 sequence is 15 residues long. V was clipped by 1 base and J by 5 bases, with 14 bases between them. This CDR3 is CASSQGVLFRETQYF. The CDR3 DNA reads TGTGCCAGCAGCCAAGGCGTTTTGTTTAGGGAGACCCAGTACTTC.

This clonotype was observed once. The rearrangement links TRBV19 to TRBJ1-1; D ambiguous. Germline V gene lookup returns CDR1 LNHDA and CDR2 SQIVND (reference sequence). The CDR3 sequence is 13 residues long. The V gene lost 4 bases and the J gene lost 10 bases, with 16 bases spanning the gap. The CDR3 coding sequence is TGTGCCAGTAGTACCTGGGTAGGCCTTGGAGCTTTCTTT. Translated: CASSTWVGLGAFF. Together with reference TRBV19 and TRBJ1-1, the CDR3 gives the full variable domain: DGGITQSPKYLFRKEGQNVTLSCEQNLNHDAMYWYRQDPGQGLRLIYYSQIVNDFQKGDIAEGYSVSREKKESFPLTVTSAQKNPTAFYLCASSTWVGLGAFFGQGTRLTVV.

The chain combines TRBV4-2 with TRBJ1-1; D not resolved. CDR1 and CDR2 from the germline V gene are LGHNA and YNFKEQ. The CDR3 length is 12 residues. V was clipped by 2 bases and J by 8 bases, with 9 bases between them. The CDR3 loop is CASSQIRTEAFF. CDR3 DNA sequence: TGTGCCAGCAGCCAAATACGTACAGAAGCTTTCTTT.

This clonotype occurred a few times. V is TRBV5-1 and J is TRBJ2-3, with D uncertain. Germline CDR1 and CDR2: SGHRS and YFSETQ. This CDR3 is built from 16 residues. Trimming removed 4 bases from V and 0 bases from J, with 15 bases in between. DNA for the CDR3: TGCGCCAGCAGCATCTTTGGCGGTACTAGCACAGATACGCAGTATTTT. Translated, it gives CASSIFGGTSTDTQYF.

This clonotype was recorded at least ten times. The chain has TRBV5-1 and TRBJ2-5; D not resolved. CDR1 is SGHRS, CDR2 YFSETQ, per germline. V was cut by 1 base and J by 5 bases, with 6 bases left in between. The length of the CDR3 is 12 residues. The CDR3 region is CASSLLGETQYF. Written as DNA, the CDR3 is TGCGCCAGCAGCTTGCTGGGGGAGACCCAGTACTTC.

This clonotype was seen many times. The chain joins TRBV7-2 to TRBJ2-5; D not resolved. The V gene lost 4 bases and the J gene lost 2 bases, with 11 bases spanning the gap. The CDR3 extends over 14 amino acids. Germline CDR1 SGHTA, CDR2 FQGNSA. DNA of the CDR3: TGTGCCAGCAGCTACAGTCACATGCAAGAGACCCAGTACTTC. This encodes CASSYSHMQETQYF.

This clonotype was observed many times. The chain couples TRBV4-3 to TRBJ2-2; 10 bases agree with TRBD2. CDR3 length: 19 amino acids. J lost 4 bases, V lost 0 bases, and 11 bases had no gene match. Per the germline V gene, CDR1 is LGHNA and CDR2 is YSLEER. The CDR3, as DNA: TGCGCCAGCAGCCAAGATCTCCCCTTAGCGGGGGGTCTCACCGGGGAGCTGTTTTTT. Translated: CASSQDLPLAGGLTGELFF.

This clonotype appeared a few times. The J gene is TRBJ1-1, the V gene TRBV5-5, with TRBD1 as a possible D gene (5 bases). Germline V gene data show CDR1 as SGHKS and CDR2 as YYEKEE (reference sequence). The CDR3 sequence is 14 residues long. V was cut by 5 bases and J by 10 bases, with 21 bases left in between. The CDR3 DNA reads as TGTGCCAGCAGGCAACAAACTCAGGGAGAGGTAGCTTTCTTT. Translating it yields CASRQQTQGEVAFF.

Remarks on this clonotype: Sequence at one end of the junction differs from germline and may be a read error. The chain recombines TRBV10-3 with TRBJ1-1; tentatively, D is TRBD1 (5 bases). This CDR3 contains 13 residues. Germline loops: CDR1 ENHRY, CDR2 SYGVKD. The CDR3 region is CAINERTNTEAFF. CDR3 coding DNA: TGTGCCATCAATGAGAGGACAAACACTGAAGCTTTCTTT.

The chain links TRBV12-3 or TRBV12-4 to TRBJ2-5; possibly TRBD2 for D (8 bases). The CDR3 spans 16 residues. Trimming stripped 3 bases from V and 2 bases from J, with 16 bases between. CDR3 in DNA: TGTGCCAGCAGTTTTGAGACAGGGACTAGGCAAGAGACCCAGTACTTC. Translating gives CASSFETGTRQETQYF.

The genes are TRBV6-1 and TRBJ1-1; D call uncertain. Trimming cost V 5 bases and J 0 bases, with 13 bases left between them. Germline loops: CDR1 MNHNS, CDR2 SASEGT. CDR3 size: 15 residues. CDR3 residues: CASSPLGQMNTEAFF. Written as DNA, the CDR3 is TGTGCCAGCAGTCCCCTCGGGCAGATGAACACTGAAGCTTTCTTT.

A few counts support this clonotype. The J gene is TRBJ1-1, the V gene TRBV5-1; the D gene is possibly TRBD1 (6 bases). In germline, CDR1 is SGHRS, CDR2 YFSETQ. Trimming left V 4 bases short and J 1 base short, with 20 bases between. CDR3 size: 17 residues. The CDR3 spells CASSTRGQGYSNTEAFF. For the CDR3, the DNA is TGCGCCAGCAGCACCAGGGGTCAGGGCTACTCGAACACTGAAGCTTTCTTT.

The CDR3 reads CASSLASGDGYTF. CDR3 sequence (DNA): TGTGCCAGCAGCTTAGCTTCCGGGGACGGCTACACCTTC. V gene TRBV7-2 combines with J gene TRBJ1-2; the D gene is possibly TRBD1 (5 bases). The CDR3 covers 13 residues. Germline loops: CDR1 SGHTA, CDR2 FQGNSA. V was cut by 0 bases and J by 8 bases, with 10 bases left in between.

V is TRBV5-1 and J is TRBJ1-4, with 7 positions matching TRBD1. In germline, CDR1 is SGHRS, CDR2 YFSETQ. V was clipped by 4 bases and J by 5 bases; unmatched bases: 8. This CDR3 is 15 amino acids long. CDR3: CASSGTGVANEKLFF. The DNA for the CDR3 is TGCGCCAGCAGCGGAACAGGGGTTGCGAATGAAAAACTGTTTTTT.

This clonotype turned up a few times. The chain employs TRBV4-3 and TRBJ1-3; D possibly corresponds to TRBD1 (5 bases). This CDR3 has 15 amino acids. Trimming took 1 base from V and 0 from J, leaving 7 bases between them. The germline gives CDR1 LGHNA, CDR2 YSLEER. CDR3 DNA sequence: TGCGCCAGCAGCCAAGGACAGCACTCTGGAAACACCATATATTTT. This codes for CASSQGQHSGNTIYF.

The table lists this clonotype with a few counts. The rearrangement uses TRBV12-3 or TRBV12-4 and TRBJ2-7, with D perhaps TRBD2 (6 bases). The V and J ends lost 6 bases and 7 bases respectively, with 19 bases between them. The CDR3 consists of 14 residues. CDR3 in amino acids: CASSFTTGVAEQYF. CDR3 nucleotide sequence: TGTGCCAGCAGCTTCACAACGGGGGTGGCTGAGCAGTACTTC.

The J gene is TRBJ2-3, the V gene TRBV19; 8 bases are a match to TRBD2. The CDR3 covers 16 residues. V gave up 1 base and J gave up 3 bases; unmatched junction bases: 6. Germline-derived CDR1 and CDR2 are LNHDA and SQIVND (reference sequence). For the CDR3, the DNA is TGTGCCAGTAGTATAGGTCAGCGGGGGCCAACAGATACGCAGTATTTT. It encodes CASSIGQRGPTDTQYF.

The V and J genes are TRBV18 and TRBJ2-7; 7 nucleotides align to TRBD2. This CDR3 comprises 15 residues. With 3 bases clipped from V and 0 bases from J, the junction kept 5 bases outside the gene matches. Germline assignment: CDR1 KGHSH and CDR2 LQKENI. The CDR3 here is CASSPAGGFSYEQYF. CDR3 nucleotides: TGTGCCAGCTCACCGGCCGGGGGGTTCTCCTACGAGCAGTACTTC.

The rearrangement uses TRBV7-9 and TRBJ2-3; 8 bases fit TRBD2. Per germline, CDR1 SEHNR and CDR2 FQNEAQ (reference sequence). Unmatched junction bases numbered 8, after V lost 7 bases and J lost 5 bases. The CDR3 spans 14 residues. Here the CDR3 DNA reads TGTGCCAGCACTACCAGCGGGGGAGAAGATACGCAGTATTTT. Amino acids: CASTTSGGEDTQYF.

A few counts support this clonotype. The V call is TRBV7-9, the J call TRBJ2-3, with D unresolved. Per germline, CDR1 SEHNR and CDR2 FQNEAQ (reference sequence). The CDR3 loop spans 15 amino acids. The V end lost 3 bases, the J end lost 1 base, and 11 bases lay between the germline ends. The CDR3 bases are TGTGCCAGCAGCTTTTCTACTGGGGGCACAGATACGCAGTATTTT. Its translation is CASSFSTGGTDTQYF.

The sample holds a few counts of this clonotype. V and J are TRBV20-1 and TRBJ2-5, with D maybe TRBD2 (7 bases). CDR3 size: 15 residues. The germline V gene has CDR1 DFQATT and CDR2 SNEGSKA (reference sequence). The germline V and J ends were trimmed by 5 bases and 7 bases, with 23 bases remaining between them. The DNA of the CDR3 is TGCAGTGCTGGGCGTGGGGGGGCCACGTTCGGGACCCAGTACTTC. Its translation is CSAGRGGATFGTQYF.